The clone carrying this T cell receptor (beta chain) came up once. What it binds is not known. This entry comes from a study of lymphopenia after photon versus proton radiotherapy. Profiling relied on immunoSEQ multiplex PCR, and the TCRdb table lists in-frame clones only, not all of them. The sample lists tens of thousands of clones, approximately 89% occurring once. This CDR3 contains 14 residues. Trimming removed 8 bases at V and 0 bases at J, with 12 bases between. Study results and caveats: Post-nadir diversity loss with photons came from oligoclonal expansion, particularly CD8+ Temra cells. Photon-treated patients lost naive T cells and TCR diversity; proton-treated stayed stable. Larger post-nadir TCR diversity loss correlated inversely with survival in deceased patients.

The sequence was obtained from a woman between 65 and 79 years old with pancreatic cancer. Some clones in this sample may be carry-over from other donors' samples. This chain links TRBV23-1 with TRBJ2-3; D is uncertain. TRBV23-1 is assigned to the ORF class and has an uncertain function. The material was peripheral blood, obtained from a patient treated with proton-based radiotherapy. CDR3 in DNA: TGCGCCAGCGAGCCTAAAACTAGCACAGATACGCAGTATTTT. Its translation is CASEPKTSTDTQYF.